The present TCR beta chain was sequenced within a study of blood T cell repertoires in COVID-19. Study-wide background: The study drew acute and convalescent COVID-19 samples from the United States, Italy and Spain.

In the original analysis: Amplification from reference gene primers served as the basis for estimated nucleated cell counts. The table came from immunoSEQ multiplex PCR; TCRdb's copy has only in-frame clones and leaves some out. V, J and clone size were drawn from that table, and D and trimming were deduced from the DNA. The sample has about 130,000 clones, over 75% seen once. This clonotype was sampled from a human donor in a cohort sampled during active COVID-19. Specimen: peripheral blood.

CDR3 DNA: TGTGCCAGCAGCCAAACCGGGACTACCCACAATGAGCAGTTCTTC. This gives the protein CASSQTGTTHNEQFF. The V and J genes are TRBV7-3 and TRBJ2-1, with TRBD2 identical over 7 bases. V was pared by 5 bases and J by 5 bases, with 9 bases of the junction left unmatched. Germline V gene sequence: CDR1 SGHTA, CDR2 FQGTGA. This CDR3 is built from 15 residues.